This TCR beta chain was captured by sequencing in a study of cytomegalovirus exposure and HLA in healthy donors. The PCR had 60 Vbeta and 13 Jbeta primers. Some clones are missing from TCRdb's copy, which holds only in-frame ones; the method was immunoSEQ multiplex PCR. The sample lists about 190,000 clones; approximately 86% were seen once. Of note for this clone: No antigen is known for it.

Trimming pared 2 bases from V and 3 bases from J, leaving 13 bases between. The CDR3 is made up of 16 amino acids. CDR1 and CDR2 (germline): KGHSH, LQKENI. Overall study findings and caveats: V- and J-gene trimming of TCR beta was linked (in a later analysis) to a missense DCLRE1C variant.

The rearrangement uses TRBV18 and TRBJ2-2; a possible D gene is TRBD1 (5 bases). The sequenced sample was PBMCs. The receptor was derived from a woman younger than 45 in good health and CMV-seronegative. The CDR3 DNA sequence: TGTGCCAGCTCACCATCGGGCCTAGGGGACACCGGGGAGCTGTTTTTT. As protein: CASSPSGLGDTGELFF.